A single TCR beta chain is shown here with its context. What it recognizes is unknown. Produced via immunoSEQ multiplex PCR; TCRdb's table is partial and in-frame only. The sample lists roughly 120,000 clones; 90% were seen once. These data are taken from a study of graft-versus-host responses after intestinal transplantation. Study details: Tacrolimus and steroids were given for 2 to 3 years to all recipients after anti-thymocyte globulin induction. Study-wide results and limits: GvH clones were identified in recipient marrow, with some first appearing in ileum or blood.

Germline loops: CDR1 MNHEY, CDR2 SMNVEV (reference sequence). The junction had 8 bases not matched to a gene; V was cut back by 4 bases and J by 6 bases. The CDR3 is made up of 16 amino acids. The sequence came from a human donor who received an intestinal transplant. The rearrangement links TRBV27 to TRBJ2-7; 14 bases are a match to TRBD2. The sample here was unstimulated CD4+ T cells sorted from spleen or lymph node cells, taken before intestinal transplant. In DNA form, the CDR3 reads TGTGCCAGCAGTTACGGGACTAGCGGGAGCGAACGCGAGCAGTACTTC. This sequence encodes CASSYGTSGSEREQYF.